Each of the 22 T cell receptor beta chains below was sequenced from the same sample in a study of OX40 agonist ivuxolimab in advanced cancers. Libraries were prepared by immunoSEQ multiplex PCR; TCRdb keeps only in-frame clonotypes and omits some of them. The table lists about 70,000 clones, almost 90% of them singletons, with approximately 2.1% in the top ten. Sequenced here: CD4+ or CD8+ T cells sorted from blood, sampled in a trial of the OX40 agonist ivuxolimab. The origin of the receptors is an adult with an advanced solid tumor such as melanoma, head and neck, liver or kidney cancer.

This clone is termed medium-sized. The CDR3 sequence is CASSLTLETEAFF. The CDR3 coding sequence is TGTGCCAGCAGCTTAACTCTCGAAACTGAAGCTTTCTTT. The V call is TRBV7-3, the J call TRBJ1-1; D gene unclear. The V end lost 0 bases, the J end lost 5 bases, and 7 bases lay between the germline ends. The V gene's germline CDR1 is SGHTA and CDR2 FQGTGA. CDR3 size: 13 residues.

The chain is built from TRBV7-2 and TRBJ1-1; the match to TRBD1 covers 11 bases. Trimming took 4 bases from V and 4 from J; bases not matched to a gene: 14. Per germline, CDR1 SGHTA and CDR2 FQGNSA. CDR3 size: 18 residues. Here the CDR3 reads CASSSLLRDRGVATEAFF. CDR3 nucleotides: TGTGCCAGCAGCTCCCTCCTCCGGGACAGGGGGGTTGCCACTGAAGCTTTCTTT.

The rearrangement links TRBV7-2 to TRBJ2-7; no clear D gene. The V end was cut by 5 bases, the J end by 3 bases, with 8 bases between. Germline V gene sequence: CDR1 SGHTA, CDR2 FQGNSA. CDR3 length: 12 amino acids. This chain's CDR3 is CASSGPNYEQYF. The CDR3 DNA is TGTGCCAGCAGCGGCCCCAACTACGAGCAGTACTTC.

The chain links TRBV6-6 to TRBJ2-3, with 7 bases aligning to TRBD1. Trimming removed 6 bases from V and 0 bases from J; junction bases left unmatched: 3. CDR3 length: 14 amino acids. From germline, CDR1 is MNHNY and CDR2 SVGAGI (reference sequence). CDR3 nucleotides: TGTGCCAGCAGAGAACAGGGGAGCACAGATACGCAGTATTTT. The encoded protein is CASREQGSTDTQYF.

The chain uses TRBV25-1 and TRBJ2-3; 9 bases are shared with TRBD1. Germline CDR1 reads MGHDK; CDR2 reads SYGVNS. Unmatched junction bases numbered 4, after V lost 5 bases and J lost 4 bases. The CDR3 totals 14 residues. The CDR3 loop is CASSRGQGPDTQYF. The CDR3 nucleotides are TGTGCCAGCAGTAGGGGACAGGGCCCAGATACGCAGTATTTT. Filled out from reference TRBV25-1 and TRBJ2-3, the complete variable domain reads EADIYQTPRYLVIGTGKKITLECSQTMGHDKMYWYQQDPGMELHLIHYSYGVNSTEKGDLSSESTVSRIRTEHFPLTLESARPSHTSQYLCASSRGQGPDTQYFGPGTRLTVL.

V usage is TRBV14 and J usage is TRBJ2-5; D unresolved. The germline CDR1 and CDR2 sequences are SGHDN and FVKESK. V was shortened by 4 bases and J by 6 bases, with 15 bases between the two germline ends. The CDR3 loop spans 14 amino acids. DNA for the CDR3: TGTGCCAGCAGCCCCACTTTGGGTGTGAAGACCCAGTACTTC. Translating gives CASSPTLGVKTQYF.

The chain joins TRBV28 to TRBJ2-3; TRBD2 might be the D (5 bases). Germline V gene data show CDR1 as MDHEN and CDR2 as SYDVKM. The CDR3 is 11 residues long. V was pared by 7 bases and J by 7 bases, with 9 bases between. This CDR3 reads CASTGEYTQYF. CDR3 in DNA: TGTGCCAGCACCGGGGAATATACGCAGTATTTT.

This chain connects TRBV28 to TRBJ1-5; a weak D match, TRBD1 (6 bases). CDR1 is MDHEN, CDR2 SYDVKM, per germline. CDR3 length equals 14 residues. V lost 5 bases, J lost 7 bases, and 15 bases lay in between. CDR3 sequence (DNA): TGTGCCAGCAGTGGCGGAGGGGGTCGGCAGCCCCAGCATTTT. This translates into CASSGGGGRQPQHF.

The chain combines TRBV6-1 with TRBJ1-5, with no clear D. Germline CDR1 MNHNS, CDR2 SASEGT. CDR3 length: 17 residues. V lost 2 bases to trimming and J lost 2 bases, with 16 bases between them. The CDR3 here is CASSESIRPRGNQPQHF. CDR3 DNA: TGTGCCAGCAGTGAATCCATAAGGCCACGTGGCAATCAGCCCCAGCATTTT.

The chain combines TRBV28 with TRBJ1-4; TRBD1 matches at 8 bases. Germline V gives CDR1 MDHEN, CDR2 SYDVKM. V was pared by 7 bases and J by 6 bases, with 13 bases of the junction left unmatched. This CDR3 is built from 16 residues. CDR3 sequence reads: CASTPPAGGGYEKLFF. DNA for the CDR3: TGTGCCAGCACCCCTCCCGCAGGGGGCGGGTATGAAAAACTGTTTTTT.

The genes are TRBV5-4 and TRBJ1-2; 7 bases are shared with TRBD1. Per germline, CDR1 SGHNT and CDR2 YYREEE (reference sequence). The CDR3 loop spans 17 amino acids. V lost 4 bases, J lost 0 bases, and 12 bases stayed unmatched. The CDR3 DNA sequence: TGTGCCAGCAGCCTCCCGGGACAGTCCGCCGCTAACTATGGCTACACCTTC. Amino acid sequence: CASSLPGQSAANYGYTF.

CDR3 amino acids: CASSHGETQYF. The CDR3 DNA reads as TGTGCCAGCAGCCACGGCGAGACCCAGTACTTC. The chain employs TRBV7-2 and TRBJ2-5; D gene ambiguous. Germline assignment: CDR1 SGHTA and CDR2 FQGNSA. The CDR3 has 11 amino acids. V was pared by 5 bases and J by 5 bases, with 6 bases between.

This clone was detected once. The V call is TRBV7-2, the J call TRBJ2-2, with 7 bases aligning to TRBD2. CDR3 size: 15 residues. The germline V gene has CDR1 SGHTA and CDR2 FQGNSA. The V gene end was trimmed by 5 bases and the J gene end by 6 bases; junction bases not matched to a gene: 9. CDR3 bases: TGTGCCAGCAGCCAGGGAGGGACGGGCGCCGGGGAGCTGTTTTTT. This translates into CASSQGGTGAGELFF.

The chain combines TRBV10-3 with TRBJ2-1; TRBD1 matches 9 bases. CDR3 length equals 15 residues. Germline V gene lookup returns CDR1 ENHRY and CDR2 SYGVKD. The trim removed 6 bases at V and 9 bases at J, leaving 12 bases unmatched. In DNA, the CDR3 is TGTGCCATCAGCGCTGACAGGGGGGGGTCGGTTGAGCAGTTCTTC. Translating gives CAISADRGGSVEQFF.

Of note for this clone: Within the sample, other DNA sequences also encode this same CDR3. This chain uses TRBV2 with TRBJ2-3; D remains unclear. The CDR3 sequence is 12 residues long. Trimming took off 6 bases at V and 2 bases at J, with 6 bases between the two ends. Germline V gene sequence: CDR1 SNHLY, CDR2 FYNNEI. The CDR3 DNA follows: TGTGCCAGCAGCCGCTCCACAGATACGCAGTATTTT. It codes for CASSRSTDTQYF.

This clone was detected only a few times. The rearrangement uses TRBV5-1 and TRBJ1-2; D perhaps matches TRBD1 (6 bases). Germline assignment: CDR1 SGHRS and CDR2 YFSETQ. The V gene lost 0 bases and the J gene lost 4 bases, with 10 bases spanning the gap. The CDR3 length is 14 residues. The CDR3 DNA reads TGCGCCAGCAGCTTGGGGGGGCTAGGCTATGGCTACACCTTC. Protein: CASSLGGLGYGYTF.

The chain uses TRBV28 and TRBJ2-3; D uncertain. Per the germline V gene, CDR1 is MDHEN and CDR2 is SYDVKM. V was shortened by 2 bases and J by 0 bases, with 15 bases between the two germline ends. CDR3 size: 17 residues. The CDR3 loop reads CASSLVGSRTSTDTQYF. CDR3 sequence (DNA): TGTGCCAGCAGTTTAGTTGGGTCTCGAACTAGCACAGATACGCAGTATTTT.

The chain carries TRBV5-4 and TRBJ2-3, with 10 bases aligning to TRBD1. The CDR3 contains 16 residues. The J segment lost 0 bases and the V segment lost 4 bases, leaving 5 bases of the junction unmatched. Germline V gene sequence: CDR1 SGHNT, CDR2 YYREEE (reference sequence). CDR3 sequence (DNA): TGTGCCAGCAGCCCAAGGACAGGGGGAAGCACAGATACGCAGTATTTT. Amino acids: CASSPRTGGSTDTQYF.

The J gene is TRBJ2-7, the V gene TRBV4-1; 10 bases match TRBD2. CDR1 is MGHRA and CDR2 is YSYEKL in the germline V gene. The CDR3 totals 16 residues. Trimming cost V 4 bases and J 4 bases; bases outside gene matches: 10. CDR3 amino acids: CASSLSITSGAYEQYF. For the CDR3, the DNA is TGCGCCAGCAGCCTTTCAATCACTAGCGGGGCATACGAGCAGTACTTC.

The CDR3 sequence: CASSSLTSTDTQYF. The CDR3 nucleotides read TGTGCCAGCAGCTCTCTGACAAGCACAGATACGCAGTATTTT. The chain carries TRBV5-6 and TRBJ2-3, with D unclear. Per germline, CDR1 SGHDT and CDR2 YYEEEE. The length of the CDR3 is 14 residues. Deletions cut 3 bases from V and 0 bases from J, with 8 bases between.

This sequence joins TRBV5-6 and TRBJ2-7; TRBD1 aligns across 7 bases. This CDR3 region has 16 residues. V shed 4 bases, J shed 4 bases, and the junction held 14 bases outside the gene matches. CDR1 and CDR2 from the germline V gene are SGHDT and YYEEEE. This chain's CDR3 is CASSPRQGTIAYEQYF. DNA of the CDR3: TGTGCCAGCAGCCCGAGACAGGGAACAATAGCGTACGAGCAGTACTTC.

The chain uses TRBV4-3 and TRBJ1-1; 10 bases fit TRBD1. V was clipped by 4 bases and J by 0 bases; unmatched bases: 8. The germline CDR1 and CDR2 sequences are LGHNA and YSLEER. This CDR3 has 17 amino acids. DNA for the CDR3: TGCGCCAGCAGCCTCGGACAGGGGGTCAACATGAACACTGAAGCTTTCTTT. Protein: CASSLGQGVNMNTEAFF.